This TCR beta chain emerged from a study of shared clonotypes between healthy human individuals. Sorted-subset replicate PCRs used about 0.2 ug of genomic DNA. This amount corresponded to some 32,000 T cell genomes. The table came from immunoSEQ multiplex PCR; TCRdb's copy has only in-frame clones and leaves some out. The sample has around 510,000 clones, roughly 95% seen once. This clonotype was obtained from a woman in her 30s in good health. Source material: naive CD4+ T cells sorted from blood. Described subset: CD45RA+ positively selected.

CDR3 bases: TGCGCCAGCAGCTTGGGCCAGACAACAACTAATGAAAAACTGTTTTTT. Translating gives CASSLGQTTTNEKLFF. The V and J genes are TRBV5-1 and TRBJ1-4; D is ambiguous. There are 16 residues in the CDR3. Germline V gene lookup returns CDR1 SGHRS and CDR2 YFSETQ. Deletions cut 0 bases from V and 0 bases from J, with 9 bases between.